These T cell receptor beta chains were read from a single sample in a study of OX40 agonist ivuxolimab in advanced cancers. The repertoire was sequenced with immunoSEQ multiplex PCR; TCRdb's copy has only in-frame clones and lacks some. Seen here are tens of thousands of clones, approximately 86% observed once, and the top ten hold approximately 1%. The sample here was CD4+ or CD8+ T cells sorted from blood, taken in a trial of the OX40 agonist ivuxolimab. These receptor sequences come from an adult with an advanced solid tumor such as melanoma, head and neck, liver or kidney cancer. The CDR3 runs from the conserved cysteine through the conserved F or W. Fields, in order: clone size, D gene, CDR3 length, V gene, J gene, CDR3 protein, CDR3 DNA. The D gene is left open where the match is weak. Clone size is not always given. Where it is, it says once, few, many or a class for expanded clones.

NA	NA	11	TRBV19	TRBJ1-5	CASSRSGPQHF	TGTGCCAGTAGTCGGTCGGGGCCCCAGCATTTT
once	TRBD2	14	TRBV25-1	TRBJ2-1	CASSEAGGPNEQFF	TGTGCCAGCAGTGAAGCGGGAGGGCCCAATGAGCAGTTCTTC
NA	TRBD2	16	TRBV5-5	TRBJ2-1	CASSDLTGGRMNEQFF	TGTGCCAGCAGCGACCTCACGGGCGGGAGGATGAATGAGCAGTTCTTC
NA	NA	11	TRBV29-1	TRBJ2-7	CSAGASYEQYF	TGCAGCGCCGGAGCCTCCTACGAGCAGTACTTC
NA	TRBD1	13	TRBV5-1	TRBJ1-2	CASSPDRGYGYTF	TGCGCCAGCAGCCCGGACAGGGGTTATGGCTACACCTTC
NA	NA	14	TRBV27	TRBJ2-1	CASRARTTSNEQFF	TGTGCCAGCAGAGCCCGGACTACCTCCAATGAGCAGTTCTTC
NA	NA	15	TRBV6-1	TRBJ1-4	CASSGHNRSNEKLFF	TGTGCCAGCAGCGGACACAACCGGTCTAATGAAAAACTGTTTTTT
once	TRBD2	14	TRBV7-9	TRBJ2-7	CASSLGLAAYEQYF	TGTGCCAGCAGCTTGGGACTAGCGGCCTACGAGCAGTACTTC
NA	NA	15	TRBV18	TRBJ1-1	CASSPYILGVTEAFF	TGTGCCAGCTCACCATATATTCTCGGGGTCACTGAAGCTTTCTTT
NA	TRBD2	17	TRBV5-6	TRBJ2-2	CASSSILAGGPSGELFF	TGTGCCAGCAGCTCTATTTTAGCGGGAGGGCCCTCCGGGGAGCTGTTTTTT
NA	NA	13	TRBV19	TRBJ2-7	CASKRDASYEQYF	TGTGCCAGTAAACGGGACGCATCCTACGAGCAGTACTTC
NA	NA	14	TRBV27	TRBJ2-1	CASSGVGAYNEQFF	TGTGCCAGCAGTGGGGTCGGGGCCTACAATGAGCAGTTCTTC
once	TRBD1	15	TRBV18	TRBJ1-2	CASSPGTGGAYGYTF	TGTGCCAGCTCACCAGGGACAGGGGGCGCCTATGGCTACACCTTC
NA	NA	13	TRBV19	TRBJ2-7	CASGGTPYYEQYF	TGTGCCAGTGGCGGGACTCCCTACTACGAGCAGTACTTC
NA	NA	17	TRBV30	TRBJ1-1	CAWRKSPNNPRDTEAFF	TGTGCCTGGAGGAAGAGTCCGAACAACCCGAGGGACACTGAAGCTTTCTTT
NA	TRBD1	14	TRBV28	TRBJ1-2	CASSFLGGNYGYTF	TGTGCCAGCAGTTTTTTAGGGGGCAACTATGGCTACACCTTC
NA	NA	13	TRBV10-3	TRBJ1-2	CANSPRGIYGYTF	TGTGCCAATTCGCCACGGGGCATCTATGGCTACACCTTC
NA	NA	14	TRBV27	TRBJ1-1	CASSLSQGNTEAFF	TGTGCCAGCAGTTTATCGCAGGGTAATACTGAAGCTTTCTTT
NA	NA	14	TRBV7-2	TRBJ1-1	CASSLAGRDTEAFF	TGTGCCAGCAGCTTAGCGGGGCGCGACACTGAAGCTTTCTTT
NA	TRBD1	16	TRBV9	TRBJ2-4	CASSAGTGIAKNIQYF	TGTGCCAGCAGCGCAGGGACAGGGATAGCCAAAAACATTCAGTACTTC
NA	NA	13	TRBV6-5	TRBJ2-7	CASKDAFSYEQYF	TGTGCCAGCAAGGACGCATTCTCCTACGAGCAGTACTTC
NA	TRBD2	13	TRBV11-3	TRBJ2-1	CASSQRGGGEQFF	TGTGCCAGCAGCCAGCGGGGGGGCGGTGAGCAGTTCTTC
few	NA	14	TRBV19	TRBJ1-1	CASSIGEVNTEAFF	TGTGCCAGTAGTATAGGTGAGGTGAACACTGAAGCTTTCTTT
few	NA	14	TRBV5-6	TRBJ2-5	CASSPGLGQETQYF	TGTGCCAGCAGCCCAGGCCTGGGTCAAGAGACCCAGTACTTC
NA	TRBD2	17	TRBV9	TRBJ2-1	CASSVAGGTSGYNEQFF	TGTGCCAGCAGCGTAGCCGGCGGGACTAGCGGATACAATGAGCAGTTCTTC
NA	NA	13	TRBV5-1	TRBJ2-5	CASRWQDGETQYF	TGCGCCAGCAGGTGGCAGGATGGAGAGACCCAGTACTTC
few	NA	13	TRBV9	TRBJ1-1	CASSPTGNTEAFF	TGTGCCAGCAGCCCAACAGGGAACACTGAAGCTTTCTTT
NA	NA	15	TRBV6-6	TRBJ2-1	CASSYGRGGENEQFF	TGTGCCAGCAGTTACGGGCGCGGAGGGGAGAATGAGCAGTTCTTC
NA	NA	13	TRBV28	TRBJ1-1	CASISLANTEAFF	TGTGCCAGCATTAGTTTGGCGAACACTGAAGCTTTCTTT
once	TRBD1	15	TRBV6-4	TRBJ1-2	CASSDSTEGAHGYTF	TGTGCCAGCAGTGACTCGACCGAGGGGGCGCACGGCTACACCTTC
NA	NA	12	TRBV7-9	TRBJ1-2	CASSLTDYGYTF	TGTGCCAGCAGCTTGACAGACTATGGCTACACCTTC
NA	NA	15	TRBV4-3	TRBJ2-5	CASSQEVGREETQYF	TGCGCCAGCAGCCAAGAGGTCGGCAGAGAAGAGACCCAGTACTTC
NA	TRBD1	16	TRBV18	TRBJ1-1	CASSPRPGQGSTEAFF	TGTGCCAGCTCACCACGTCCGGGACAGGGAAGCACTGAAGCTTTCTTT
NA	TRBD1	12	TRBV9	TRBJ1-1	CASSSRQGSAFF	TGTGCCAGCAGCTCAAGACAGGGGTCAGCTTTCTTT
NA	NA	13	TRBV15	TRBJ1-5	CATSRDVNQPQHF	TGTGCCACCAGCAGAGACGTCAATCAGCCCCAGCATTTT
NA	NA	14	TRBV11-2	TRBJ2-7	CASSIRRNFYEQYF	TGTGCCAGCAGCATCCGACGGAACTTCTACGAGCAGTACTTC
NA	TRBD2	16	TRBV19	TRBJ2-1	CASCLPTSGRTGEQFF	TGTGCCAGTTGCCTGCCGACTAGCGGGAGAACTGGTGAGCAGTTCTTC
NA	NA	15	TRBV15	TRBJ2-3	CATSRIRGQKVTQYF	TGTGCCACCAGCCGCATACGGGGTCAAAAAGTTACGCAGTATTTT
few	NA	14	TRBV5-6	TRBJ1-3	CASSFLGVTNTIYF	TGTGCCAGCAGCTTCCTGGGTGTAACAAACACCATATATTTT
NA	NA	17	TRBV18	TRBJ1-3	CASSPSAAVGSGNTIYF	TGTGCCAGCTCACCATCAGCCGCGGTGGGATCTGGAAACACCATATATTTT
NA	NA	13	TRBV6-5	TRBJ2-1	CASIRGNDHEQFF	TGTGCCAGCATAAGGGGGAACGACCATGAGCAGTTCTTC
NA	NA	14	TRBV29-1	TRBJ1-2	CSATQGRVGYGYTF	TGCAGCGCCACACAGGGACGGGTTGGCTATGGCTACACCTTC
NA	TRBD2	15	TRBV4-3	TRBJ2-2	CASSRLGLAGEKLFF	TGCGCCAGCAGCCGATTGGGACTAGCGGGAGAAAAGCTGTTTTTT
NA	NA	18	TRBV27	TRBJ2-6	CASSPNPGVLAGANVLTF	TGTGCCAGCAGTCCAAACCCTGGGGTCCTCGCTGGGGCCAACGTCCTGACTTTC
NA	TRBD1	14	TRBV5-4	TRBJ1-1	CASRPTGADTEAFF	TGTGCCAGCAGACCGACAGGGGCGGACACTGAAGCTTTCTTT
NA	TRBD1	15	TRBV19	TRBJ1-5	CASSLQDRRNQPQHF	TGTGCCAGTAGTCTCCAGGACAGGAGAAATCAGCCCCAGCATTTT
NA	NA	15	TRBV5-8	TRBJ2-1	CASSLGETAYNEQFF	TGTGCCAGCAGCTTGGGGGAGACGGCTTACAATGAGCAGTTCTTC
NA	NA	15	TRBV25-1	TRBJ1-2	CASTKSGTENYGYTF	TGTGCCAGCACCAAATCCGGGACGGAGAACTATGGCTACACCTTC
NA	TRBD1	16	TRBV5-1	TRBJ2-1	CASSPTGGVDYNEQFF	TGCGCCAGCAGCCCGACAGGGGGAGTAGACTACAATGAGCAGTTCTTC
NA	NA	15	TRBV5-1	TRBJ2-4	CASSLRGIAKNIQYF	TGCGCCAGCAGCTTGAGGGGTATAGCCAAAAACATTCAGTACTTC
NA	NA	10	TRBV13	TRBJ2-7	CASTPYEQYF	TGTGCCAGCACCCCCTACGAGCAGTACTTC
few	TRBD2	16	TRBV10-3	TRBJ2-1	CAISETSGSGYNEQFF	TGTGCCATCAGTGAAACTAGCGGGAGTGGCTACAATGAGCAGTTCTTC